Listed here is a single TCR beta chain. This sample was included in a study of blood T cell repertoires in COVID-19. Across the whole study: Sites in the United States, Italy and Spain provided acute and convalescent COVID-19 samples.

Authors' analysis steps: How many nucleated cells were present was estimated from reference gene primer amplification. This table comes from immunoSEQ multiplex PCR, and its TCRdb copy is limited to in-frame clones, with some not included. D and trimming were read from the DNA, whereas the V and J calls and clone size are those reported in that table. In the table there are around 50,000 clones, more than 70% of which are singletons. Sample: peripheral blood. This sequence originates from a human donor in a cohort sampled during active COVID-19.

This chain's CDR3 is CASSLTSGLVNTGELFF. The CDR3 DNA reads TGTGCCAGCAGCTTAACTTCGGGACTGGTAAACACCGGGGAGCTGTTTTTT. The V call is TRBV7-3, the J call TRBJ2-2; a weak D match, TRBD2 (6 bases). Trimming stripped 0 bases from V and 2 bases from J, with 13 bases between. The V gene's germline CDR1 is SGHTA and CDR2 FQGTGA. The CDR3 spans 17 residues.